The T cell receptor beta chain described here comes from a study of human T cells and chemical hapten exposure. TCRdb recomputed calls from the RACE reads with MiXCR, one row per CDR3 protein. The sample has 300,000 to 450,000 distinct CDR3 sequences, less than 6.5% seen once; the top ten hold approximately 2.4%. Notes on the study in general: Patch test score rose with PT1 expanded TCRs, significant at 8, 16, 32, not 4. Healthy individuals' immune responses may differ from those of donors, who had alopecia.

The time point here: pre-sensitization, week 0. This sample's treatment: therapeutic diphenylcyclopropenone sensitization with weekly scalp DPC. Germline CDR1 reads DFQATT; CDR2 reads SNEGSKA (reference sequence). With 2 bases removed from V and 0 bases from J, the gap between germline ends came to 14 bases. The CDR3 covers 16 residues. This clonotype was seen many times. Its target is unknown. Specimen: whole blood, collected in connection with sensitization to the hapten diphenylcyclopropenone (DPC). This clonotype originated in a woman between 50 and 59 years old with alopecia areata. Some clones in this sample may be carry-over from other donors' samples. The chain couples TRBV20-1 to TRBJ2-1; possibly TRBD2 for D (6 bases). Here the CDR3 DNA reads TGCAGTGCTAGACTCGTAGAGCGGGTCTCCTACAATGAGCAGTTCTTC. This codes for CSARLVERVSYNEQFF.